What follows describes a single TCR beta chain. The target antigen is unknown. One end of the junction varies from germline; a read error may be responsible. This sample was taken from a study of tumor and adjacent non-tumor tissue in lung cancer. Study as a whole: Patients comprised roughly 12 adenocarcinoma, a couple of squamous cell carcinoma and 1 small cell lung cancer. Study results and limitations: Significantly higher TCR diversity was found in tumor than normal lung.

This CDR3 is built from 15 residues. CDR1 and CDR2 (germline): MNHEY, SVGEGT. Three rounds of nested PCR, following a modified ARM-PCR protocol, produced the TCRbeta library. TCRdb processed the multiplex PCR reads anew with MiXCR; each CDR3 protein has one entry. The sample lists 60,000 to 85,000 distinct CDR3 sequences, 80% seen once, with 10% to 15% in the top ten. This sample's RNA came from whole unsorted tissue. Chemotherapy-naive patients with new lung cancer underwent thoracic surgery in China, August–November 2014. The clonotype was recovered from a woman aged 45-59 years with non-small cell lung cancer. The genes are TRBV6-2 or TRBV6-3 and TRBJ1-2; TRBD1 might be the D (5 bases). Sequenced material: lung tumor tissue. The CDR3 DNA follows: TGTGCCATCAGTTCTTCATGGGACCGTCGCTATGGCTACACCTTC. Protein: CAISSSWDRRYGYTF.